The table lists the clone carrying this T cell receptor beta chain with many counts. This sample stems from a study of CD8 T cells in ankylosing spondylitis. TCRdb re-called the 5' RACE reads with MiXCR, one entry per CDR3 protein. The data hold more than 5,500 distinct CDR3 sequences, with roughly 2.9% observed a single time. V dropped 5 bases and J dropped 10; count of bases not matched to a gene: 2. The V gene's germline CDR1 is SGDLS and CDR2 YYNGEE. This CDR3 contains 11 residues. The receptor comes from a female donor with ankylosing spondylitis or in good health (not recorded which). The chain links TRBV9 to TRBJ2-1; 8 bases match TRBD1. The sequenced material came from blood, either unsorted or a sorted T cell fraction (not recorded which). The chain's CDR3 is CASRDRGEQFF. Here the CDR3 DNA reads TGTGCCAGCAGAGACAGGGGAGAGCAGTTCTTC.